Below are 12 T cell receptor beta chains sequenced from a single sample in a study of read filtering for tumor transcriptome and immune sequencing. The library was built from 400 ng RNA with molecular barcoded adaptors for alpha/delta and beta/gamma chains. MiXCR, applied by TCRdb to the reads, yields one record per CDR3 protein. In the table there are 20,000 to 30,000 distinct CDR3 sequences, approximately 22% of which are singletons. The sequencing input was a population of CD138-negative cells sorted from bone marrow. Receptors originate from a donor at least 40 years old with multiple myeloma.

The genes are TRBV4-2 and TRBJ2-5; TRBD1 aligns across 7 bases. The CDR3 runs to 13 residues. Germline lookup yields CDR1 LGHNA and CDR2 YNFKEQ. J was trimmed by 4 bases and V by 5 bases; bases with no gene match: 4. CDR3 in amino acids: CASSIGGGETQYF. CDR3 bases: TGTGCCAGCAGCATAGGGGGCGGAGAGACCCAGTACTTC.

This rearrangement joins TRBV5-1 to TRBJ2-7; 11 positions match TRBD1. CDR1 and CDR2 (germline): SGHRS, YFSETQ. CDR3 size: 14 residues. The V gene end was trimmed by 3 bases and the J gene end by 6 bases; junction bases not matched to a gene: 5. Here the CDR3 DNA reads TGCGCCAGCAGCTCGGGACAGGGGGTTCGCGAGCAGTACTTC. Amino acid sequence: CASSSGQGVREQYF.

This clonotype was picked up many times. V usage is TRBV29-1 and J usage is TRBJ2-3; D gene unclear. Between the trimmed V and J ends, which lost 0 bases and 6 bases, there was a span of 10 bases. Germline V gene lookup returns CDR1 SQVTM and CDR2 ANQGSEA. The CDR3 is 13 residues long. The CDR3 sequence: CSVEDYSGDTQYF. The CDR3 DNA follows: TGCAGCGTTGAAGATTACTCCGGTGATACGCAGTATTTT.

This clonotype was seen a few times. Being one base from a much bigger clone, this may be a read error. The chain uses TRBV5-1 and TRBJ2-6; no definite D call. This CDR3 comprises 17 residues. CDR1 SGHRS and CDR2 YFSETQ come from the germline V gene. Written as DNA, the CDR3 is TGCGCCAGCAGCTTGCATCCAGCGATCTCTGAGGCCAACGTCCTGACTTTC. Its protein product is CASSLHPAISEANVLTF.

Worth noting for this clonotype: This clone may be a read error of a much larger clone one base away. In this CDR3 the conserved last residue, phenylalanine or tryptophan, is missing, so a read error is likely. This rearrangement joins TRBV28 to TRBJ2-3; TRBD2 matches 7 bases. V shed 6 bases, J shed 0 bases, and the junction held 6 bases outside the gene matches. CDR1 and CDR2 (germline): MDHEN, SYDVKM. The CDR3 has 15 residues. The chain's CDR3 is CASRGGSTSTDTQYL. CDR3 nucleotides: TGTGCCAGCAGGGGGGGGTCAACTAGCACAGATACGCAGTATTTG.

This clonotype was observed a handful of times. The chain joins TRBV4-1 to TRBJ1-1, with a tentative D call TRBD1 (5 bases). Germline V lookup: CDR1 MGHRA, CDR2 YSYEKL. Between the trimmed V and J ends, which lost 1 base and 6 bases, there was a span of 18 bases. The CDR3 contains 16 residues. CDR3 in amino acids: CASSQGYGSGTPEAFF. The CDR3 nucleotides read TGCGCCAGCAGCCAAGGGTACGGTTCCGGGACCCCTGAAGCTTTCTTT.

Points on this clonotype: A much larger clone lies a single base off, so this may be a read error. V is TRBV4-1 and J is TRBJ1-2; a possible D gene is TRBD1 (5 bases). The CDR3 contains 16 residues. CDR1 MGHRA and CDR2 YSYEKL come from the germline V gene. V lost 0 bases, J lost 6 bases, and 17 bases lay in between. CDR3 DNA: TGCGCCAGCAGCCAAGAGAATGGGCAGGGCTGGGATGGCTACACCTTC. This translates into CASSQENGQGWDGYTF.

At least ten counts were recorded for this clonotype. The chain employs TRBV6-5 and TRBJ1-2; D is unresolved. V was shortened by 5 bases and J by 8 bases, with 18 bases between the two germline ends. The CDR3 extends over 14 amino acids. Germline CDR1 reads MNHEY; CDR2 reads SVGAGI. The CDR3 spells CASSTLYEGSGYTF. The CDR3 DNA reads as TGTGCCAGCAGTACCCTTTACGAAGGTTCCGGCTACACCTTC.

A note on this clonotype: With a far larger clone one base away, a read error is the likely cause. The DNA of the CDR3 is TGTGCCATCAGTGAGTCGGGACAGAATGATTCACCCCTCCACTTT. It translates to CAISESGQNDSPLHF. The rearrangement links TRBV6-1 to TRBJ1-6, with 7 positions matching TRBD1. Germline-derived CDR1 and CDR2 are MNHNS and SASEGT. The CDR3 totals 15 residues.

Remarks on this clonotype: A much larger clone differs by one base, so this may be a read error. V usage is TRBV10-3 and J usage is TRBJ2-5; D uncertain. From germline, CDR1 is ENHRY and CDR2 SYGVKD. The CDR3 is made up of 14 amino acids. Trimming took 7 bases from V and 5 from J, leaving 17 bases between them. The CDR3 protein is CAITEVGSRETQYF. DNA for the CDR3: TGTGCCATCACTGAAGTTGGAAGTAGGGAGACCCAGTACTTC.

There are many counts of this clonotype. The chain combines TRBV14 with TRBJ2-2; 7 bases line up with TRBD2. This CDR3 contains 14 residues. V trimming: 5 bases; J trimming: 2 bases; junction bases outside the gene matches: 2. Germline loops: CDR1 SGHDN, CDR2 FVKESK. CDR3 nucleotides: TGTGCCAGCAGCTGGGACTACAACACCGGGGAGCTGTTTTTT. Amino acid sequence: CASSWDYNTGELFF.

This clonotype was detected ten times or more. The chain is built from TRBV3-1 and TRBJ1-6; TRBD1 might be the D (5 bases). Germline V gene sequence: CDR1 LGHDT, CDR2 YNNKEL (reference sequence). V lost 4 bases, J lost 1 base, and 8 bases lay in between. The CDR3 loop spans 15 amino acids. CDR3 in amino acids: CASSRDASYNSPLHF. The DNA of the CDR3 is TGTGCCAGCAGCCGGGACGCATCCTATAATTCACCCCTCCACTTT.